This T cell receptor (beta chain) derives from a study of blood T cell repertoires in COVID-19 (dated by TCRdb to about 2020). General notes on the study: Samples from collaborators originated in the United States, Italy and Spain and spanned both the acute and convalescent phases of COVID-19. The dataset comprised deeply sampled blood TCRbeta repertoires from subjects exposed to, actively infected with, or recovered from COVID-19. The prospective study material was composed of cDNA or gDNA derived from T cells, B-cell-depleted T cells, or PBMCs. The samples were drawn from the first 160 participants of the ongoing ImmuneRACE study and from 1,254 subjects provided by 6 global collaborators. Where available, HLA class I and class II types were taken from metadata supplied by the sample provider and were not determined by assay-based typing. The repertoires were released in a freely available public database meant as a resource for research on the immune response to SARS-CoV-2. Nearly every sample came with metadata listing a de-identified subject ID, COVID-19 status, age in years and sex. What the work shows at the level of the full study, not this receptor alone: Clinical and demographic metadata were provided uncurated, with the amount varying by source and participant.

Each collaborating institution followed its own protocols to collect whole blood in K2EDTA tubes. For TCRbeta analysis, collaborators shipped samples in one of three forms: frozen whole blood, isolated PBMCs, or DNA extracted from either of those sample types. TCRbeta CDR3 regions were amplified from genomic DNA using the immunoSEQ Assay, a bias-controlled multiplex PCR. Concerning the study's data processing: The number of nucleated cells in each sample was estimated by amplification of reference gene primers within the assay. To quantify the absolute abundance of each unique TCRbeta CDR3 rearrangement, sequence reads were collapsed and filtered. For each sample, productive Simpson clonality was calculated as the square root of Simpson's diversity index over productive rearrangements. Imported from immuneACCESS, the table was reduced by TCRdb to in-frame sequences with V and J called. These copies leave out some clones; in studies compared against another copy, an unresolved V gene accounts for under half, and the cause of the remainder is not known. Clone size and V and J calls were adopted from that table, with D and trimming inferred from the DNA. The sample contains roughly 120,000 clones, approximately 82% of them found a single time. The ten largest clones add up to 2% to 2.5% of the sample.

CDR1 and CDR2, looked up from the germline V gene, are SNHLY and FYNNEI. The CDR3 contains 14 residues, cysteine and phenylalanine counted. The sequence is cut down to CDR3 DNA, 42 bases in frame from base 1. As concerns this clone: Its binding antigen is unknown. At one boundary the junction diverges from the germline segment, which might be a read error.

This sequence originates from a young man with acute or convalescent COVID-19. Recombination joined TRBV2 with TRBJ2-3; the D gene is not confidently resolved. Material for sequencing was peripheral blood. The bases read TGTGCCAGCCGTGAAGCATTCGGCACAGATACGCAGTATTTT. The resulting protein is CASREAFGTDTQYF.